The 21 T cell receptor beta chains below all came from one sample that was sequenced in a study of blood T cell repertoires in COVID-19. Clones were read by immunoSEQ multiplex PCR, and TCRdb kept only the in-frame ones, dropping some. Of around 120,000 clones in the sample, over 75% were seen once. Sequencing was carried out using peripheral blood. These receptors all stem from a man at least 80 years old with acute or convalescent COVID-19.

This chain connects TRBV5-6 to TRBJ2-2; 8 positions agree with TRBD1. V gave up 4 bases and J gave up 5 bases; unmatched junction bases: 13. Germline-derived CDR1 and CDR2 are SGHDT and YYEEEE. This CDR3 contains 17 residues. The CDR3 is CASSRLQENRGTGELFF. CDR3 DNA sequence: TGTGCCAGCAGCAGACTACAGGAAAACAGGGGGACCGGGGAGCTGTTTTTT.

On this clone itself: A read error may produce the germline difference seen at one junction end. J is TRBJ2-3 and V is TRBV6-5, with 7 bases matching TRBD1. Looked up from germline, CDR1 is MNHEY and CDR2 is SVGAGI. This CDR3 has 14 amino acids. CDR3 residues: CASSYSGTDGTEYF. The CDR3 DNA follows: TGTGCCAGCAGCTACTCGGGTACGGACGGGACAGAGTATTTT.

The V gene is TRBV19, the J gene TRBJ1-2, with D unclear. Trimming left V 9 bases short and J 1 base short, with 6 bases between. This CDR3 is 11 amino acids long. Germline V gene sequence: CDR1 LNHDA, CDR2 SQIVND (reference sequence). The CDR3 spells CASAINYGYTF. The CDR3 nucleotides read TGTGCCAGCGCGATTAACTATGGCTACACCTTC.

This clone was counted a single time. The V gene is TRBV19, the J gene TRBJ1-3; D perhaps matches TRBD1 (6 bases). The V end lost 4 bases, the J end lost 0 bases, and 10 bases lay between the germline ends. The CDR3 sequence is 15 residues long. The germline V gene encodes CDR1 LNHDA and CDR2 SQIVND (reference sequence). CDR3 sequence (DNA): TGTGCCAGTAGTACTACAGGGTTCTCTGGAAACACCATATATTTT. It encodes CASSTTGFSGNTIYF.

V usage is TRBV27 and J usage is TRBJ2-7; 13 nucleotides line up with TRBD2. Germline CDR1 is MNHEY and CDR2 is SMNVEV (reference sequence). This CDR3 contains 18 residues. Germline trimming cut 7 bases from V and 1 base from J; bases unmatched to any gene: 13. CDR3: CASTDRIRLAGGSYEQYF. DNA of the CDR3: TGTGCCAGCACTGACAGAATCCGACTAGCGGGGGGATCCTACGAGCAGTACTTC.

This rearrangement joins TRBV7-9 to TRBJ1-3, with D possibly TRBD1 on 6 matching bases. The CDR3 is 15 amino acids. V shed 3 bases and J shed 0 bases, with 9 bases lying between them. CDR1 is SEHNR and CDR2 is FQNEAQ in the germline V gene (reference sequence). The CDR3: CASSFGQSSGNTIYF. CDR3 bases: TGTGCCAGCAGCTTCGGACAGTCCTCTGGAAACACCATATATTTT.

The V call is TRBV19, the J call TRBJ1-1; possible D gene TRBD1, 5 bases. CDR3 length equals 18 residues. The germline V gene has CDR1 LNHDA and CDR2 SQIVND (reference sequence). The V gene lost 7 bases and the J gene lost 5 bases, with 29 bases spanning the gap. The CDR3 sequence: CASTSGGVPPPIWTEAFF. In DNA, the CDR3 is TGTGCCAGTACCTCCGGGGGGGTCCCCCCACCAATATGGACTGAAGCTTTCTTT.

This clone showed up just once. V is TRBV20-1 and J is TRBJ1-3, with D uncertain. This CDR3 comprises 11 residues. Deletions cut 3 bases from V and 8 bases from J, with 8 bases between. Germline V CDR1 and CDR2: DFQATT, SNEGSKA (reference sequence). CDR3 protein: CSARAADTIYF. The DNA for the CDR3 is TGCAGTGCTAGGGCGGCGGACACCATATATTTT.

This chain links TRBV2 with TRBJ2-5; 7 positions match TRBD2. The trim removed 5 bases at V and 5 bases at J, leaving 11 bases unmatched. The germline V gene encodes CDR1 SNHLY and CDR2 FYNNEI. The CDR3 spans 15 residues. CDR3 protein: CASSSVHQGGETQYF. The CDR3 coding sequence is TGTGCCAGCAGTAGTGTTCATCAGGGAGGGGAGACCCAGTACTTC.

This clone was seen more than once but under ten times. This chain connects TRBV12-3 or TRBV12-4 to TRBJ1-2; tentatively, D is TRBD1 (6 bases). With 3 bases removed from V and 3 bases from J, the gap between germline ends came to 8 bases. The CDR3 is 13 amino acids. CDR3 DNA sequence: TGTGCCAGCAGTTTTAACAGGGACTATGGCTACACCTTC. Translation gives CASSFNRDYGYTF.

The V call is TRBV9, the J call TRBJ1-6; 7 bases are shared with TRBD1. The CDR3 is made up of 16 amino acids. Germline V gene lookup returns CDR1 SGDLS and CDR2 YYNGEE. V lost 4 bases to trimming and J lost 10 bases; unmatched junction nucleotides: 14. This CDR3 reads CASSIQGNFGESPLHF. CDR3 bases: TGTGCCAGCAGCATACAGGGGAATTTTGGGGAATCACCCCTCCACTTT.

The J gene is TRBJ2-5, the V gene TRBV5-1; 7 bases fit TRBD1. The germline V gene encodes CDR1 SGHRS and CDR2 YFSETQ. The CDR3 totals 14 residues. J lost 5 bases, V lost 4 bases, and 8 bases had no gene match. The DNA of the CDR3 is TGCGCCAGCAGCCCCGGGACAGCCCGGGAGACCCAGTACTTC. It codes for CASSPGTARETQYF.

This chain links TRBV24-1 with TRBJ1-1; unclear D gene. The CDR3 extends over 17 amino acids. Germline V CDR1 and CDR2: KGHDR, SFDVKD. Trimming took off 4 bases at V and 0 bases at J, with 17 bases between the two ends. The CDR3 loop reads CATSDHGRRTLNTEAFF. The CDR3 nucleotides are TGTGCCACCAGTGACCACGGACGGAGGACCTTGAACACTGAAGCTTTCTTT.

The genes are TRBV7-9 and TRBJ1-6, with D maybe TRBD1 (5 bases). The germline CDR1 and CDR2 sequences are SEHNR and FQNEAQ (reference sequence). The CDR3 covers 12 residues. Trimming left V 5 bases short and J 7 bases short, with 6 bases between. The CDR3: CASSTGNSPLHF. The CDR3 DNA sequence: TGTGCCAGCAGCACAGGAAATTCACCCCTCCACTTT.

The chain uses TRBV3-1 (or the pseudogene TRBV3-2) and TRBJ2-5, with 7 bases aligning to TRBD1. This CDR3 has 13 amino acids. V lost 3 bases and J lost 7; bases outside the gene matches: 5. Germline loops: CDR1 LGHDT, CDR2 YNNKEL (reference sequence). The CDR3 coding sequence is TGTGCCAGCAGCCAGGGACAGCCGGGGACCCAGTACTTC. Its protein product is CASSQGQPGTQYF.

The rearrangement uses TRBV5-1 and TRBJ1-5, with no clear D. Looked up from germline, CDR1 is SGHRS and CDR2 is YFSETQ. V was pared by 0 bases and J by 0 bases, with 7 bases between. CDR3 size: 15 residues. CDR3 sequence (DNA): TGCGCCAGCAGCTTGGAGAGTAATAGCAATCAGCCCCAGCATTTT. Its protein is CASSLESNSNQPQHF.

The chain combines TRBV5-1 with TRBJ2-2; D gene unclear. Trimming left V 0 bases short and J 1 base short, with 10 bases between. CDR1 and CDR2 (germline): SGHRS, YFSETQ. This CDR3 region has 16 residues. Here the CDR3 DNA reads TGCGCCAGCAGCTTGGCCGGTTCGAGGAACACCGGGGAGCTGTTTTTT. Its translation is CASSLAGSRNTGELFF.

The rearrangement uses TRBV28 and TRBJ2-7; weak D call: TRBD1 (5 bases). The germline V gene encodes CDR1 MDHEN and CDR2 SYDVKM. V was clipped by 9 bases and J by 0 bases, with 9 bases between them. The CDR3 length is 12 residues. The CDR3, as DNA: TGTGCCAGTCGACAGCTCTCCTACGAGCAGTACTTC. Residues: CASRQLSYEQYF.

This clone was recorded once. The chain joins TRBV12-3 or TRBV12-4 to TRBJ2-7, with 11 nucleotides matching TRBD2. This CDR3 is 13 amino acids long. The J segment lost 3 bases and the V segment lost 5 bases, leaving 0 bases of the junction unmatched. CDR3 amino acids: CASSTSGSYEQYF. In DNA, the CDR3 is TGTGCCAGCAGTACTAGCGGGAGCTACGAGCAGTACTTC.

The chain carries TRBV5-1 and TRBJ2-7; 10 bases agree with TRBD1. CDR3 size: 14 residues. Germline loops: CDR1 SGHRS, CDR2 YFSETQ. Losses at the gene ends were 4 bases for V and 2 bases for J; bases not matched to a gene: 3. CDR3 loop: CASSQGQGPYEQYF. The CDR3 coding sequence is TGCGCCAGCAGCCAGGGACAGGGGCCCTACGAGCAGTACTTC.

The chain is built from TRBV7-7 and TRBJ2-2; unclear D gene. The V end was cut by 3 bases, the J end by 2 bases, with 4 bases between. CDR1 is SSHAT, CDR2 FNYEAQ, per germline (reference sequence). The CDR3 runs to 13 residues. The CDR3 coding sequence is TGTGCCAGCAGCTTCTCCAACACCGGGGAGCTGTTTTTT. It encodes CASSFSNTGELFF. Drawing the rest from reference TRBV7-7 and TRBJ2-2, the complete variable domain is GAGVSQSPRYKVTKRGQDVTLRCDPISSHATLYWYQQALGQGPEFLTYFNYEAQPDKSGLPSDRFSAERPEGSISTLTIQRTEQRDSAMYRCASSFSNTGELFFGEGSRLTVL.